The 24 T cell receptor beta chains reported below all come from one sample, sequenced in a study of cytomegalovirus exposure and HLA in healthy donors. This PCR relied on a set of 60 Vbeta primers and 13 Jbeta primers. TCRdb keeps only in-frame clones here, not all; method: immunoSEQ multiplex PCR. The table includes 95,000 to 150,000 clones, 60% to 85% detected once. Sequences were obtained from PBMCs. The receptors here all came from a woman aged 25 to 39 in good health and CMV-seropositive.

V and J are TRBV2 and TRBJ2-3; possible D gene TRBD1, 6 bases. Germline V gene lookup returns CDR1 SNHLY and CDR2 FYNNEI. V lost 4 bases and J lost 5, with 10 bases in between. The CDR3 spans 13 residues. The CDR3 region is CASSGQVGDTQYF. CDR3 nucleotides: TGTGCCAGCAGTGGACAGGTAGGAGATACGCAGTATTTT. Full variable domain (missing parts from reference TRBV2 and TRBJ2-3): EPEVTQTPSHQVTQMGQEVILRCVPISNHLYFYWYRQILGQKVEFLVSFYNNEISEKSEIFDDQFSVERPDGSNFTLKIRSTKLEDSAMYFCASSGQVGDTQYFGPGTRLTVL.

The chain couples TRBV19 to TRBJ1-5; 12 positions agree with TRBD1. The V gene end was trimmed by 9 bases and the J gene end by 1 base; junction bases not matched to a gene: 10. Germline CDR1 and CDR2: LNHDA and SQIVND (reference sequence). The CDR3 spans 17 residues. CDR3 DNA: TGTGCCAGCCGGGACAGGGGGCCAGGATTGAGCAATCAGCCCCAGCATTTT. This translates into CASRDRGPGLSNQPQHF.

CDR3 sequence: CSAWTETSYEQYF. The CDR3 DNA reads TGCAGCGCATGGACAGAAACATCCTACGAGCAGTACTTC. The chain couples TRBV29-1 to TRBJ2-7; D possibly corresponds to TRBD1 (6 bases). The germline V gene encodes CDR1 SQVTM and CDR2 ANQGSEA. This CDR3 region has 13 residues. V lost 7 bases and J lost 1, with 14 bases in between.

Only a few counts were recorded for this clone. This sequence joins TRBV4-3 and TRBJ1-5, with D hard to call. V was shortened by 0 bases and J by 5 bases, with 5 bases between the two germline ends. The CDR3 spans 13 residues. Germline CDR1 is LGHNA and CDR2 is YSLEER. The CDR3 DNA reads as TGCGCCAGCAGCCAAGAGGGAGATCAGCCCCAGCATTTT. Protein sequence: CASSQEGDQPQHF.

The chain uses TRBV9 and TRBJ2-7; D unresolved. The CDR3 runs 8 residues. V was pared by 9 bases and J by 11 bases, with 9 bases between. Germline CDR1 is SGDLS and CDR2 is YYNGEE. The CDR3 bases are TGTGCCACCCTAGGAGAGTACTTC. This encodes CATLGEYF.

The rearrangement joins TRBV2 to TRBJ2-5, with D perhaps TRBD1 (5 bases). CDR1 and CDR2 (germline): SNHLY, FYNNEI. This CDR3 spans 13 amino acids. V was cut by 7 bases and J by 9 bases, with 18 bases left in between. The CDR3 reads CASTKDTKGPQYF. In DNA form, the CDR3 reads TGTGCCAGCACCAAGGACACCAAAGGCCCCCAGTACTTC.

J is TRBJ1-1 and V is TRBV5-4, with 8 bases lining up with TRBD1. J lost 6 bases, V lost 0 bases, and 7 bases had no gene match. This CDR3 is 15 amino acids long. Germline CDR1 reads SGHNT; CDR2 reads YYREEE (reference sequence). The CDR3 coding sequence is TGTGCCAGCAGCTTGGTAGACAGGGGTTATTCTGAAGCTTTCTTT. It yields the protein CASSLVDRGYSEAFF. Variable domain in full (rest from reference TRBV5-4 and TRBJ1-1): ETGVTQSPTHLIKTRGQQVTLRCSSQSGHNTVSWYQQALGQGPQFIFQYYREEENGRGNFPPRFSGLQFPNYSSELNVNALELDDSALYLCASSLVDRGYSEAFFGQGTRLTVV.

The rearrangement uses TRBV4-1 and TRBJ2-1, with unresolved D. The germline V gene encodes CDR1 MGHRA and CDR2 YSYEKL. The CDR3 sequence is 18 residues long. The V and J ends lost 0 bases and 6 bases respectively, with 21 bases between them. In nucleotides, the CDR3 is TGCGCCAGCAGCCAAGATAGTACGGAACAGTCCTTGGTCAATGAGCAGTTCTTC. It encodes CASSQDSTEQSLVNEQFF.

This clone was counted a few times. The chain links TRBV7-9 to TRBJ2-7; 11 nucleotides align to TRBD1. This CDR3 is built from 14 residues. The V gene's germline CDR1 is SEHNR and CDR2 FQNEAQ (reference sequence). J gave up 6 bases and V 5 bases, and 6 bases lay outside the gene matches. The CDR3 loop reads CASSPDRGQVEQYF. CDR3 coding DNA: TGTGCCAGCAGCCCGGACAGGGGGCAAGTCGAGCAGTACTTC.

The CDR3 nucleotides read TGTGCCAGCAGCTTATCAGGACTAGCGGGGGGACCAGATACGCAGTATTTT. It specifies CASSLSGLAGGPDTQYF. V usage is TRBV7-3 and J usage is TRBJ2-3; 14 nucleotides match TRBD2. Per germline, CDR1 SGHTA and CDR2 FQGTGA. The CDR3 spans 17 residues. The V and J ends lost 2 bases and 4 bases, in that order; junction bases with no gene match: 5.

The gene calls are TRBV11-2 and TRBJ1-1; maybe TRBD1 (6 bases). Trimming removed 2 bases at V and 3 bases at J, with 16 bases between. This CDR3 is built from 16 residues. The germline CDR1 and CDR2 sequences are SGHAT and FQNNGV. The CDR3 DNA sequence: TGTGCCAGCAGCTTACGGGGGGGCCGGCTAGACACTGAAGCTTTCTTT. Protein sequence: CASSLRGGRLDTEAFF.

The rearrangement links TRBV7-3 to TRBJ2-5; 7 bases line up with TRBD1. The CDR3 loop spans 15 amino acids. Germline V gene data show CDR1 as SGHTA and CDR2 as FQGTGA. The trim removed 1 base at V and 2 bases at J, leaving 4 bases unmatched. The CDR3 loop is CASSLMPGGQETQYF. The DNA for the CDR3 is TGTGCCAGCAGCTTAATGCCAGGGGGACAAGAGACCCAGTACTTC. The full variable domain, with the rest looked up from reference TRBV7-3 and TRBJ2-5, is GAGVSQTPSNKVTEKGKYVELRCDPISGHTALYWYRQSLGQGPEFLIYFQGTGAADDSGLPNDRFFAVRPEGSVSTLKIQRTERGDSAVYLCASSLMPGGQETQYFGPGTRLLVL.

The V and J genes are TRBV27 and TRBJ1-1; 8 nucleotides agree with TRBD1. Trimming cost V 4 bases and J 4 bases; bases outside gene matches: 5. The germline CDR1 and CDR2 sequences are MNHEY and SMNVEV (reference sequence). This CDR3 region has 14 residues. CDR3 DNA sequence: TGTGCCAGCAGTTCACAGGGGGGGGGCACTGAAGCTTTCTTT. As protein: CASSSQGGGTEAFF.

The rearrangement joins TRBV11-2 to TRBJ2-5; D may be TRBD2 (6 bases). TRBJ2-7 explains the end of the DNA better; the J call may be wrong. The CDR3 sequence is 15 residues long. Germline loops: CDR1 SGHAT, CDR2 FQNNGV. As DNA, the CDR3 is TGTGCCAGCAGCCCCCCGGGAGTTCCGCTCTACGAGCAGTACTTC. Amino acids: CASSPPGVPLYEQYF.

V is TRBV2 and J is TRBJ1-6; D unresolved. V lost 5 bases and J lost 7, with 9 bases in between. The CDR3 spans 13 residues. Per germline, CDR1 SNHLY and CDR2 FYNNEI. CDR3 nucleotides: TGTGCCAGCAGTCCCGAGGGAAATTCACCCCTCCACTTT. Amino acids: CASSPEGNSPLHF.

This clone was detected a few times. This chain connects TRBV19 to TRBJ1-5; unclear D gene. Germline V gene data show CDR1 as LNHDA and CDR2 as SQIVND (reference sequence). This CDR3 has 14 amino acids. The V and J ends lost 4 bases and 11 bases respectively, with 18 bases between them. The CDR3 DNA reads as TGTGCCAGTAGTAAAGGCGACAAGGCGTTGTCCCAGCATTTT. The encoded protein is CASSKGDKALSQHF.

The V call is TRBV5-1, the J call TRBJ2-1; 11 nucleotides match TRBD1. The junction had 2 bases not matched to a gene; V was cut back by 0 bases and J by 3 bases. The CDR3 runs 16 residues. CDR1 is SGHRS and CDR2 is YFSETQ in the germline V gene. CDR3: CASSLGGTGGYNEQFF. Here the CDR3 DNA reads TGCGCCAGCAGCTTGGGGGGGACAGGGGGCTACAATGAGCAGTTCTTC.

V is TRBV4-3 and J is TRBJ1-6, with 11 bases lining up with TRBD1. Germline V CDR1 and CDR2: LGHNA, YSLEER. CDR3 length equals 16 residues. Trimming at V came to 0 bases and at J to 12 bases, leaving 7 bases not matched to a gene. The CDR3 is CASSQDLGTGGRPLHF. CDR3 DNA: TGCGCCAGCAGCCAAGATCTGGGGACAGGGGGGCGACCCCTCCACTTT.

This clone was found a few times. The chain is built from TRBV5-6 and TRBJ1-3; perhaps TRBD1 as D (6 bases). The CDR3 is 16 amino acids. V was trimmed by 1 base and J by 2 bases, leaving 13 bases between them. Germline-derived CDR1 and CDR2 are SGHDT and YYEEEE. The CDR3 region is CASSLSGGAAGNTIYF. The CDR3 DNA reads TGTGCCAGCAGCTTGTCTGGGGGCGCGGCTGGAAACACCATATATTTT. Full variable domain (missing parts from reference TRBV5-6 and TRBJ1-3): DAGVTQSPTHLIKTRGQQVTLRCSPKSGHDTVSWYQQALGQGPQFIFQYYEEEERQRGNFPDRFSGHQFPNYSSELNVNALLLGDSALYLCASSLSGGAAGNTIYFGEGSWLTVV.

The J gene is TRBJ2-5, the V gene TRBV11-2; TRBD2 matches 11 bases. After removal of 1 base from V and 2 bases from J, the junction contained 9 bases not matched to a gene. Germline values: CDR1 SGHAT, CDR2 FQNNGV. This CDR3 has 18 residues. CDR3 DNA: TGTGCCAGCAGCTTAGGTGTTGGTAGCGGGGGGGCTCAAGAGACCCAGTACTTC. It specifies CASSLGVGSGGAQETQYF.

The chain is built from TRBV6-5 and TRBJ2-5; 8 bases are a match to TRBD2. The germline V gene has CDR1 MNHEY and CDR2 SVGAGI. V was pared by 8 bases and J by 2 bases, with 7 bases of the junction left unmatched. The CDR3 runs 14 residues. The CDR3, as DNA: TGTGCCAGCGGCCGGGGGGGCCGGCAAGAGACCCAGTACTTC. Its translation: CASGRGGRQETQYF.

V gene TRBV14 combines with J gene TRBJ2-1, with 7 positions matching TRBD1. Germline lookup yields CDR1 SGHDN and CDR2 FVKESK. The CDR3 totals 14 residues. V dropped 1 base and J dropped 6; count of bases not matched to a gene: 3. In nucleotides, the CDR3 is TGTGCCAGCAGCCAAGGCGCAGGGGGCAATGAGCAGTTCTTC. Its translation: CASSQGAGGNEQFF.

This rearrangement joins TRBV11-2 to TRBJ2-2; D is uncertain. The CDR3 contains 12 residues. Trimming cost V 5 bases and J 3 bases, with 4 bases left between them. The germline gives CDR1 SGHAT, CDR2 FQNNGV. The CDR3 spells CASSPDTGELFF. The CDR3 DNA sequence: TGTGCCAGCAGCCCCGACACCGGGGAGCTGTTTTTT.

With regard to this clone: The junction differs from germline at one of its ends, possibly a read error. CDR3 in DNA: TGTGCCGGCAGCAGTCAGAGGGATACGCAGTATTTT. It translates to CAGSSQRDTQYF. The chain has TRBV11-2 and TRBJ2-3; D is unclear. Germline V gene data show CDR1 as SGHAT and CDR2 as FQNNGV. The CDR3 covers 12 residues.